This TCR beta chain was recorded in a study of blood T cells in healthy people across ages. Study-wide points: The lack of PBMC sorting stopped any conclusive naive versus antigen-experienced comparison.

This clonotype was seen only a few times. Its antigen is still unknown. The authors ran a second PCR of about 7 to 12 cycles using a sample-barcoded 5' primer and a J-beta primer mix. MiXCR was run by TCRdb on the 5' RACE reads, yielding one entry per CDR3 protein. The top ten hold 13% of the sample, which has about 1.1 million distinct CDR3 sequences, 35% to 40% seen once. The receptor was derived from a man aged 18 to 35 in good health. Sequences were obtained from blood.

The chain's CDR3 is CSASLTVDTEAFF. CDR3 nucleotides: TGCAGTGCTAGTCTTACGGTGGACACTGAAGCTTTCTTT. The chain recombines TRBV20-1 with TRBJ1-1, with D unclear. Germline V lookup: CDR1 DFQATT, CDR2 SNEGSKA (reference sequence). This CDR3 comprises 13 residues. The V end was cut by 3 bases, the J end by 3 bases, with 11 bases between.